The 8 T cell receptor beta chains in this list originate from one sample, sequenced in a study of OX40 agonist ivuxolimab in advanced cancers. The method was immunoSEQ multiplex PCR; TCRdb's version includes in-frame clones alone and lacks a portion of them. The table has about 100,000 clones, 89% seen once. The sequenced sample was CD4+ or CD8+ T cells sorted from blood, obtained in a trial of the OX40 agonist ivuxolimab. The receptors shown here come from an adult with an advanced solid tumor such as melanoma, head and neck, liver or kidney cancer.

The chain recombines TRBV28 with TRBJ2-7; 15 bases map to TRBD2. Germline values: CDR1 MDHEN, CDR2 SYDVKM. V dropped 5 bases and J dropped 5; count of bases not matched to a gene: 7. The CDR3 runs 16 residues. The CDR3 spells CASSVGLAGGQDEQYF. CDR3 bases: TGTGCCAGCAGTGTAGGACTAGCGGGAGGGCAGGACGAGCAGTACTTC.

The V and J genes are TRBV5-1 and TRBJ2-3, with D unclear. The CDR3 runs to 14 residues. V lost 0 bases and J 2 bases, leaving 7 bases between the germline ends. Germline-derived CDR1 and CDR2 are SGHRS and YFSETQ. The CDR3, as DNA: TGCGCCAGCAGCTTGGGACACTTCACAGATACGCAGTATTTT. Protein sequence: CASSLGHFTDTQYF.

The chain combines TRBV5-1 with TRBJ2-7; D remains unclear. V lost 0 bases and J 1 base, leaving 14 bases between the germline ends. The CDR3 totals 16 residues. Germline-derived CDR1 and CDR2 are SGHRS and YFSETQ. In DNA, the CDR3 is TGCGCCAGCAGCTTGGTAGTCAGCAAACCGTCCTACGAGCAGTACTTC. Its protein is CASSLVVSKPSYEQYF.

The rearrangement uses TRBV7-9 and TRBJ2-5; D is perhaps TRBD2 (5 bases). This CDR3 has 17 residues. Trimming pared 5 bases from V and 1 base from J, leaving 20 bases between. CDR1 SEHNR and CDR2 FQNEAQ come from the germline V gene (reference sequence). The DNA for the CDR3 is TGTGCCAGCAGCACGGCGGGTCAGGCCACAATCCAAGAGACCCAGTACTTC. The encoded protein is CASSTAGQATIQETQYF.

The J gene is TRBJ2-5, the V gene TRBV13; 7 bases agree with TRBD1. After removal of 4 bases from V and 4 bases from J, the junction contained 9 bases not matched to a gene. CDR1 is PRHDT, CDR2 FYEKMQ, per germline (reference sequence). The CDR3 is 15 amino acids. This chain's CDR3 is CASSSPGTEGETQYF. CDR3 nucleotide sequence: TGTGCCAGCAGCTCACCCGGGACAGAGGGAGAGACCCAGTACTTC. Supplemented by reference TRBV13 and TRBJ2-5, the full variable domain reads AAGVIQSPRHLIKEKRETATLKCYPIPRHDTVYWYQQGPGQDPQFLISFYEKMQSDKGSIPDRFSAQQFSDYHSELNMSSLELGDSALYFCASSSPGTEGETQYFGPGTRLLVL.

The chain couples TRBV7-3 to TRBJ2-6; D gene ambiguous. Germline loops: CDR1 SGHTA, CDR2 FQGTGA. This CDR3 region has 16 residues. The ends were cut back, 5 bases at V and 0 bases at J, with 11 bases in the middle. CDR3 in amino acids: CASSLGPNSGANVLTF. Written as DNA, the CDR3 is TGTGCCAGCAGCCTCGGACCGAACTCTGGGGCCAACGTCCTGACTTTC.

The sample holds one count of this clone. The chain is built from TRBV4-2 and TRBJ2-2; D not certain. CDR1 and CDR2 (germline): LGHNA, YNFKEQ. The length of the CDR3 is 14 residues. Trimming took off 0 bases at V and 5 bases at J, with 7 bases between the two ends. The CDR3 loop is CASSQDSGTGELFF. The DNA for the CDR3 is TGTGCCAGCAGCCAAGATTCGGGTACCGGGGAGCTGTTTTTT.

The chain joins TRBV2 to TRBJ2-4, with 15 positions matching TRBD2. There are 18 residues in the CDR3. J gave up 0 bases and V 4 bases, and 4 bases lay outside the gene matches. Germline V lookup: CDR1 SNHLY, CDR2 FYNNEI. The chain's CDR3 is CASSGGLAGGIAKNIQYF. CDR3 coding DNA: TGTGCCAGCAGTGGCGGACTAGCGGGGGGGATAGCCAAAAACATTCAGTACTTC.